This T cell receptor beta chain is drawn from a study of cytomegalovirus exposure and HLA in healthy donors. Turning to the study itself: HLA-typed donors were the source of about 85 million unique TCRs held in an early data release.

Study findings and constraints: In an earlier analysis, in approximately 570 donors, most V segments appeared productive either ~90% or ~30% of the time. What a later analysis showed was that several of the most significant clusters appeared linked to common viral pathogens. TCR beta chains numbering more than 150 were designated cytomegalovirus-associated.

The PCR had 60 Vbeta and 13 Jbeta primers. Profiled with immunoSEQ multiplex PCR; TCRdb holds only in-frame clones, not every one. The table lists 150,000 to 200,000 clones, approximately 78% of them singletons. Looked up from germline, CDR1 is MNHNY and CDR2 is SVGAGI (reference sequence). V dropped 7 bases and J dropped 5 bases, with 14 bases sitting between them. CDR3 length: 13 amino acids. A note on this clone: Its antigen remains unidentified.

The V and J genes are TRBV6-6 and TRBJ2-5; the D gene is possibly TRBD1 (6 bases). The TCR comes from a human donor in good health. Specimen: PBMCs. This CDR3 is CASIIQGGETQYF. The CDR3 coding sequence is TGTGCCAGCATTATACAGGGTGGGGAGACCCAGTACTTC.